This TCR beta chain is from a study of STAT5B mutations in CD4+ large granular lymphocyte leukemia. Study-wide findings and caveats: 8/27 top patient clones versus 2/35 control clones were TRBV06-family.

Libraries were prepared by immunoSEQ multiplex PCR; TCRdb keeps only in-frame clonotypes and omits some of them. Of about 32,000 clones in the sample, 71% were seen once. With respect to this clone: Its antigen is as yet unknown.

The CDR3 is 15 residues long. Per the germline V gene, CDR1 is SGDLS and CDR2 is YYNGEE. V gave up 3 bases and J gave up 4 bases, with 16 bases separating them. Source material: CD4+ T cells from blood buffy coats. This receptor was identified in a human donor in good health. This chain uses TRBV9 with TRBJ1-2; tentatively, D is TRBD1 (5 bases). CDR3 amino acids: CASSATLDSPYGYTF. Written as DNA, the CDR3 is TGTGCCAGCAGCGCCACTTTAGACAGTCCCTATGGCTACACCTTC.